The 7 T cell receptor beta chains presented below share a single source sample, sequenced in a study of T-cell reconstitution after alpha-beta-depleted transplantation in children. TCRbeta library preparation incorporated unique molecular identifiers. Each CDR3 protein is one row after TCRdb ran MiXCR on the PCR reads. The sample yields about 110,000 distinct CDR3 sequences, approximately 6.9% seen once. Sequenced here: PBMCs, mostly from graft donor cells, sampled 360 days after TCRalphabeta/CD19-depleted stem cell transplant. Receptors were obtained from a male patient aged 2-15 years who had a stem cell transplant for acute lymphoblastic leukemia, so the T cells may come from the graft donor.

This clonotype occurred many times. This sequence joins TRBV12-3 or TRBV12-4 and TRBJ1-5; D is perhaps TRBD1 (5 bases). The CDR3 is made up of 15 amino acids. Between the trimmed V and J ends, which lost 1 base and 4 bases, there was a span of 11 bases. CDR3: CASSLGRGANQPQHF. The CDR3 coding sequence is TGTGCCAGCAGTTTAGGGAGGGGAGCAAATCAGCCCCAGCATTTT.

This clonotype has ten or more counts. V and J are TRBV6-4 and TRBJ2-4; 8 bases line up with TRBD2. V shed 6 bases and J 1 base; nucleotides not matched to a gene: 5. CDR1 MRHNA and CDR2 SNTAGT come from the germline V gene. The CDR3 is 15 amino acids. The CDR3 coding sequence is TGTGCCAGCAGGACGGGAGGGGCGGCCAAAAACATTCAGTACTTC. It encodes CASRTGGAAKNIQYF.

This clonotype has just a few counts. The chain couples TRBV5-6 to TRBJ1-1; unclear D gene. The CDR3 extends over 15 amino acids. Trimming shortened V by 2 bases and J by 0 bases, and 11 bases separated the two germline ends. Looked up from germline, CDR1 is SGHDT and CDR2 is YYEEEE. CDR3 amino acids: CASSFGPLMNTEAFF. CDR3 coding DNA: TGTGCCAGCAGCTTCGGACCGCTAATGAACACTGAAGCTTTCTTT.

This clonotype showed up just a few times. V and J are TRBV9 and TRBJ2-3; D not resolved. The CDR3 is 14 amino acids. Trimming removed 4 bases from V and 5 bases from J, with 14 bases in between. Germline CDR1 SGDLS, CDR2 YYNGEE. The chain's CDR3 is CASSPAAAGDTQYF. The CDR3 coding sequence is TGTGCCAGCAGCCCAGCTGCAGCTGGAGATACGCAGTATTTT.

This clonotype was seen a handful of times. This sequence joins TRBV20-1 and TRBJ1-1; D may be TRBD1 (6 bases). Germline V gives CDR1 DFQATT, CDR2 SNEGSKA (reference sequence). V lost 0 bases and J 3 bases, leaving 14 bases between the germline ends. This CDR3 contains 15 residues. The CDR3 protein is CSARDFGRGYTEAFF. DNA for the CDR3: TGCAGTGCTAGAGATTTTGGCAGGGGTTACACTGAAGCTTTCTTT.

Many counts were recorded for this clonotype. The chain couples TRBV6-5 to TRBJ2-3, with D perhaps TRBD1 (5 bases). The germline V gene has CDR1 MNHEY and CDR2 SVGAGI. The CDR3 loop spans 13 amino acids. Trimming removed 6 bases at V and 1 base at J, with 8 bases between. The CDR3: CASRLGGTDTQYF. CDR3 nucleotides: TGTGCCAGCAGATTAGGGGGCACAGATACGCAGTATTTT.

This clonotype was detected many times. This chain uses TRBV24-1 with TRBJ2-1, with D hard to call. Germline V CDR1 and CDR2: KGHDR, SFDVKD. There are 13 residues in the CDR3. Trimming pared 7 bases from V and 1 base from J, leaving 7 bases between. In DNA form, the CDR3 reads TGTGCCACCAGGGAAGATTCCTACAATGAGCAGTTCTTC. It specifies CATREDSYNEQFF.